This TCR beta chain was identified during a study of neurological immune-mediated disorders. TCRdb re-called the 5' RACE reads with MiXCR, one entry per CDR3 protein. The sample yields roughly 57,000 distinct CDR3 sequences, 20% to 30% seen once. Trimming left V 5 bases short and J 1 base short, with 16 bases between. The CDR3 consists of 16 residues. Germline lookup yields CDR1 MGHDK and CDR2 SYGVNS. Time point defined: technical triplicate 2. Source material: PBMCs. This clonotype originated in a man between 60 and 75 years old with HTLV-1-associated myelopathy (HAM/TSP). The V call is TRBV25-1, the J call TRBJ2-3, with D perhaps being TRBD1 or TRBD2 (5 bases each). CDR3: CASSRGADIRTDTQYF. In nucleotides, the CDR3 is TGTGCCAGCAGTAGAGGAGCGGACATCCGCACAGATACGCAGTATTTT.